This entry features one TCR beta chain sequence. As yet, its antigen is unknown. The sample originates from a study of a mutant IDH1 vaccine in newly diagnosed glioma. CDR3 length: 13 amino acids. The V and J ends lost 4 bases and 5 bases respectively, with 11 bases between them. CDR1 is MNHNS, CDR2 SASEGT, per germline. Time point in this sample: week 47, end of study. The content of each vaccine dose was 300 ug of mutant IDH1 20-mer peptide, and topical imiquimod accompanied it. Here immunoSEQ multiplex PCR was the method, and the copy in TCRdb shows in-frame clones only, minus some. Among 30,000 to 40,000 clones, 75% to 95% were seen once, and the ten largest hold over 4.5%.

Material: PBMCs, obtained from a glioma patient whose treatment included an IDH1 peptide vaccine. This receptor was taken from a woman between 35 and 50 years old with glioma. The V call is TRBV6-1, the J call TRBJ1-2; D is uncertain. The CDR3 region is CASSARNTYGYTF. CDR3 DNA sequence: TGTGCCAGCAGTGCCAGGAATACTTATGGCTACACCTTC.